This is a list of T cell receptor beta chains from one sample in a study of shared clonotypes between healthy human individuals. Only in-frame clones appear in the TCRdb table, and some are missing; sequencing was by immunoSEQ multiplex PCR. The table lists a few million clones, 85% to 95% of them singletons. The source material was naive CD4+ T cells from PBMCs. These receptors were taken from a man between 18 and 35 years old in good health. Some clones in this sample may be carry-over from other donors' samples. CDR3s include the opening cysteine and the closing phenylalanine or tryptophan. The order of the fields is J gene, D gene, V gene, clone size, CDR3 length, CDR3 DNA, CDR3 protein. A D gene is named only where the DNA matches it firmly. Size tells how often a clone was seen (once, few, many) or the class of an expanded clone, and some rows leave it out.

TRBJ1-3 | TRBD1 | TRBV6-6 | NA | 14 | TGTGCCGGTAGTACAGGGGGTTCTGGAAACACCATATATTTT | CAGSTGGSGNTIYF
TRBJ2-3 | NA | TRBV18 | once | 14 | TGTGCCAGCTCAGTACAGTCTAGCACAGATACGCAGTATTTT | CASSVQSSTDTQYF
TRBJ1-4 | NA | TRBV5-1 | NA | 14 | TGCGCCAGCAGCCCCGGTATTGGAGGTGAAAAACTGTTTTTT | CASSPGIGGEKLFF
TRBJ2-7 | NA | TRBV5-1 | NA | 13 | TGCGCCAGCAGCCAGGACCATTCTTGGGAGCAGTACTTC | CASSQDHSWEQYF
TRBJ2-5 | NA | TRBV20-1 | NA | 11 | TGCAGTGCCCCCTGGAAGGAGACCCAGTACTTC | CSAPWKETQYF
TRBJ1-2 | NA | TRBV4-1 | NA | 15 | TGCGCCAGCAGCCAAGGGCAGGCCCTTGGCTATGGCTACACCTTC | CASSQGQALGYGYTF
TRBJ2-1 | TRBD2 | TRBV27 | NA | 18 | TGTGCCAGCAGTTTTCGGGCCAGCGGGACGAGCTCCTACAATGAGCAGTTCTTC | CASSFRASGTSSYNEQFF
TRBJ2-7 | TRBD2 | TRBV10-3 | NA | 11 | TGTGCCGCTGCGGGGGACTACGAGCAGTACTTC | CAAAGDYEQYF
TRBJ2-2 | TRBD2 | TRBV19 | NA | 15 | TGTGCCAGTAGCTATAGCGGGACGAACACCGGGGAGCTGTTTTTT | CASSYSGTNTGELFF
TRBJ1-2 | NA | TRBV6-5 | NA | 16 | TGTGCCAGCAGTTGGGGCTTTACCTCCTTGGACTATGGCTACACCTTC | CASSWGFTSLDYGYTF
TRBJ2-7 | NA | TRBV28 | NA | 13 | TGTGCCAGCAGGACAGGAAAACCTTACGAGCAGTACTTC | CASRTGKPYEQYF
TRBJ2-7 | NA | TRBV4-3 | NA | 14 | TGCGCCAGCAGCCAAGAGCTCGGGCCCCGCGAGCAGTACTTC | CASSQELGPREQYF
TRBJ2-3 | NA | TRBV28 | NA | 15 | TGTGCCAGCATAAGCCCAACGGGGTTCACAGATACGCAGTATTTT | CASISPTGFTDTQYF
TRBJ2-7 | NA | TRBV28 | NA | 14 | TGTGCCAGCAGTTCTCGGATGAGCTCCTACGAGCAGTACTTC | CASSSRMSSYEQYF
TRBJ2-1 | TRBD2 | TRBV6-5 | once | 15 | TGTGCCAGCAGAAACGGACTAGCGGGAATCAATGAGCAGTTCTTC | CASRNGLAGINEQFF
TRBJ2-1 | NA | TRBV5-6 | NA | 16 | TGTGCCAGCAGCTTAGTGGGGGGACAGCTCTACAATGAGCAGTTCTTC | CASSLVGGQLYNEQFF
TRBJ2-3 | NA | TRBV6-5 | NA | 12 | TGTGCCAGCAGTACCACAGCAGATACGCAGTATTTT | CASSTTADTQYF
TRBJ1-2 | NA | TRBV28 | NA | 12 | TGTGCCAGCAGCTCCGCACAGCGGGGCTACACCTTC | CASSSAQRGYTF
TRBJ1-6 | NA | TRBV11-2 | NA | 14 | TGTGCCAGCAGCTCCCAGGTCCAAAATTCACCCCTCCACTTT | CASSSQVQNSPLHF
TRBJ2-7 | NA | TRBV29-1 | NA | 10 | TGCAGCGTTTTCGAAAACGAGCAGTACTTC | CSVFENEQYF
TRBJ2-4 | TRBD2 | TRBV6-1 | NA | 14 | TGTGCCAGCAGTGAGGGACTAGCGGGAGTCAATGGGGGCTTC | CASSEGLAGVNGGF
TRBJ2-2 | TRBD2 | TRBV2 | NA | 14 | TGTGCCAGCAGCCCGACTAGCGGGACCGGGGAGCTGTTTTTT | CASSPTSGTGELFF
TRBJ1-2 | NA | TRBV11-1 | NA | 12 | TGTGCCAGCAGCCAACGGGGATATGGCTACACCTTC | CASSQRGYGYTF
TRBJ1-2 | NA | TRBV5-4 | NA | 13 | TGTGCCAGCAGCGGGGACGGCAACTATGGCTACACCTTC | CASSGDGNYGYTF
TRBJ2-7 | NA | TRBV9 | once | 15 | TGTGCCAGCAGTCAAGGGGGGGGTCCCTCCTACGAGCAGTACTTC | CASSQGGGPSYEQYF
TRBJ2-1 | NA | TRBV11-2 | NA | 13 | TGTGCCAGCAGCCCCCGGGGTAGCGAAGAGCAGTTCTTC | CASSPRGSEEQFF